A single sample gave rise to the 21 T cell receptor beta chains below, sequenced in a study of blood T cell repertoires in COVID-19. Profiled with immunoSEQ multiplex PCR; TCRdb holds only in-frame clones, not every one. The table shows around 270,000 clones, with 80% to 90% occurring only once. Material: peripheral blood. Receptors originate from a man aged 35 to 55 with acute or convalescent COVID-19.

V is TRBV6-6 and J is TRBJ1-2; the D is unclear. Germline V gene sequence: CDR1 MNHNY, CDR2 SVGAGI (reference sequence). CDR3 size: 11 residues. The V end was cut by 5 bases, the J end by 8 bases, with 9 bases between. The DNA for the CDR3 is TGTGCCAGCAGTCGTACAGACGGCTACACCTTC. Its translation: CASSRTDGYTF.

The chain joins TRBV6-1 to TRBJ2-7; D not resolved. The V end was cut by 2 bases, the J end by 2 bases, with 16 bases between. This CDR3 spans 16 amino acids. From germline, CDR1 is MNHNS and CDR2 SASEGT. The CDR3 loop reads CASSEKVNYAPYEQYF. Here the CDR3 DNA reads TGTGCCAGCAGTGAAAAGGTCAACTACGCACCCTACGAGCAGTACTTC.

This sequence joins TRBV15 and TRBJ2-7; 7 bases agree with TRBD1. The CDR3 extends over 15 amino acids. With 0 bases clipped from V and 3 bases from J, the junction kept 5 bases outside the gene matches. CDR1 is LNHNV, CDR2 YYDKDF, per germline (reference sequence). CDR3 sequence: CATSRDLYRGYEQYF. The CDR3 DNA reads as TGTGCCACCAGCAGAGACCTTTACAGGGGCTACGAGCAGTACTTC. The whole variable domain, filled in from reference TRBV15 and TRBJ2-7, reads DAMVIQNPRYQVTQFGKPVTLSCSQTLNHNVMYWYQQKSSQAPKLLFHYYDKDFNNEADTPDNFQSRRPNTSFCFLDIRSPGLGDTAMYLCATSRDLYRGYEQYFGPGTRLTVT.

A single count supports this clone. The V gene is TRBV7-6, the J gene TRBJ1-2, with no clear D. The CDR3 covers 13 residues. V lost 5 bases, J lost 4 bases, and 11 bases lay in between. Per the germline V gene, CDR1 is SGHVS and CDR2 is FNYEAQ. The CDR3 sequence is CASSPSRSYGYTF. The CDR3 coding sequence is TGTGCCAGCAGCCCGTCGAGAAGCTATGGCTACACCTTC.

This chain connects TRBV7-2 to TRBJ1-2; D remains ambiguous. Germline V gene lookup returns CDR1 SGHTA and CDR2 FQGNSA. The CDR3 is 13 residues long. V lost 4 bases and J lost 6, with 12 bases in between. Here the CDR3 reads CASSSTISNGYTF. In DNA form, the CDR3 reads TGTGCCAGCAGCTCAACCATTTCTAATGGCTACACCTTC. Filled out from reference TRBV7-2 and TRBJ1-2, the complete variable domain reads GAGVSQSPSNKVTEKGKDVELRCDPISGHTALYWYRQSLGQGLEFLIYFQGNSAPDKSGLPSDRFSAERTGGSVSTLTIQRTQQEDSAVYLCASSSTISNGYTFGSGTRLTVV.

This chain uses TRBV5-4 with TRBJ1-1; no clear D. Trimming shortened V by 0 bases and J by 1 base, and 7 bases separated the two germline ends. CDR3 length: 14 residues. Per the germline V gene, CDR1 is SGHNT and CDR2 is YYREEE (reference sequence). The CDR3 DNA follows: TGTGCCAGCAGCTTGGAACGGGGGAACACTGAAGCTTTCTTT. Its protein product is CASSLERGNTEAFF.

In the case of this clone: A much larger clone sits a single nucleotide away, making a read error possible. The gene calls are TRBV12-3 or TRBV12-4 and TRBJ1-2; 8 nucleotides line up with TRBD1. J gave up 2 bases and V 6 bases, and 2 bases lay outside the gene matches. The CDR3 runs to 13 residues. The CDR3, as DNA: TGTGCCAGCAGCCGACAGGGGAACTATGGCTACACCTTC. Its translation: CASSRQGNYGYTF.

The genes are TRBV19 and TRBJ2-3, with D possibly TRBD2 on 6 matching bases. V lost 8 bases and J 3 bases, leaving 12 bases between the germline ends. CDR1 and CDR2 (germline): LNHDA, SQIVND (reference sequence). This CDR3 comprises 13 residues. As DNA, the CDR3 is TGTGCCAGTCGTGGGGGGAGTACAGATACGCAGTATTTT. This gives the protein CASRGGSTDTQYF.

V and J are TRBV28 and TRBJ2-7; TRBD1 is a possible D gene (6 bases). The CDR3 extends over 16 amino acids. Germline CDR1 reads MDHEN; CDR2 reads SYDVKM. V was pared by 9 bases and J by 7 bases, with 28 bases between. CDR3 sequence: CASGRPQGALSLEQYF. CDR3 DNA sequence: TGTGCCAGTGGACGGCCACAGGGAGCGTTATCTTTGGAGCAGTACTTC.

The rearrangement uses TRBV4-1 and TRBJ1-2, with a tentative D call TRBD1 (5 bases). V lost 1 base, J lost 6 bases, and 12 bases lay in between. This CDR3 has 14 residues. The germline V gene encodes CDR1 MGHRA and CDR2 YSYEKL. This CDR3 reads CASSQGVQGDGYTF. CDR3 DNA: TGCGCCAGCAGCCAAGGAGTTCAGGGCGATGGCTACACCTTC.

The chain recombines TRBV24-1 with TRBJ1-2; 7 bases match TRBD1. V shed 3 bases, J shed 8 bases, and the junction held 8 bases outside the gene matches. The CDR3 length is 14 residues. The germline CDR1 and CDR2 sequences are KGHDR and SFDVKD. In DNA, the CDR3 is TGTGCCACCAGTGATCGAACCAGGGACAGCGGCTACACCTTC. Translating gives CATSDRTRDSGYTF.

This rearrangement joins TRBV11-2 to TRBJ1-4, with 9 bases lining up with TRBD1. The CDR3 is 14 amino acids. V was pared by 1 base and J by 8 bases, with 2 bases of the junction left unmatched. Germline CDR1 is SGHAT and CDR2 is FQNNGV. Here the CDR3 reads CASSLGTGVEKLFF. DNA of the CDR3: TGTGCCAGCAGCTTAGGGACAGGGGTGGAAAAACTGTTTTTT.

This chain uses TRBV11-2 with TRBJ1-2, with 9 bases matching TRBD1. CDR3 length equals 15 residues. Per germline, CDR1 SGHAT and CDR2 FQNNGV. After removal of 5 bases from V and 5 bases from J, the junction contained 9 bases not matched to a gene. CDR3 DNA sequence: TGTGCCAGCAGCGAAAACAGGGGGCGTTGGTATGGCTACACCTTC. Translation gives CASSENRGRWYGYTF.

A single count supports this clone. The chain combines TRBV7-2 with TRBJ2-3; perhaps TRBD1 as D (5 bases). V lost 1 base to trimming and J lost 3 bases, with 14 bases between them. The CDR3 is 16 residues long. Germline V gene data show CDR1 as SGHTA and CDR2 as FQGNSA. The CDR3, as DNA: TGTGCCAGCAGCTTAGATGGGGCACGTTGGACAGATACGCAGTATTTT. Protein product: CASSLDGARWTDTQYF.

The chain uses TRBV6-2 or TRBV6-3 and TRBJ1-2; D gene unclear. Germline V gene lookup returns CDR1 MNHEY and CDR2 SVGEGT. The CDR3 covers 12 residues. V lost 5 bases and J 6 bases, leaving 10 bases between the germline ends. CDR3 in DNA: TGTGCCAGCAGTCCCCCCTACCATGGCTACACCTTC. Amino acids: CASSPPYHGYTF.

The J gene is TRBJ2-1, the V gene TRBV27, with D possibly being TRBD1 (6 bases). V was clipped by 6 bases and J by 7 bases, with 16 bases between them. CDR1 and CDR2 from the germline V gene are MNHEY and SMNVEV (reference sequence). The CDR3 has 14 residues. For the CDR3, the DNA is TGTGCCAGCAGAACCGGAGGACAGTTTAATGAGCAGTTCTTC. Amino acids: CASRTGGQFNEQFF.

V is TRBV30 and J is TRBJ1-1, with 7 bases fitting TRBD1. The CDR3 totals 13 residues. CDR1 is GTSNPN, CDR2 SVGIG, per germline (reference sequence). Germline trimming cut 4 bases from V and 2 bases from J; bases unmatched to any gene: 4. CDR3 sequence: CAWKQGYNTEAFF. CDR3 in DNA: TGTGCCTGGAAACAGGGGTATAACACTGAAGCTTTCTTT.

Note on this clone: One end of the junction is discordant with germline, which a read error may explain. This sequence joins TRBV5-1 and TRBJ2-1, with TRBD1 as a possible D gene (5 bases). The CDR3 totals 12 residues. In germline, CDR1 is SGHRS, CDR2 YFSETQ. The CDR3 sequence: CASSLGTGERFF. DNA of the CDR3: TGCGCCAGCAGCTTGGGTACAGGCGAGCGGTTCTTC.

The chain links TRBV7-2 to TRBJ2-7; 9 bases map to TRBD1. The CDR3 spans 16 residues. Looked up from germline, CDR1 is SGHTA and CDR2 is FQGNSA. V lost 5 bases and J lost 3; bases outside the gene matches: 11. Here the CDR3 reads CASSTPGGTGNYEQYF. CDR3 nucleotides: TGTGCCAGCAGCACGCCAGGGGGGACAGGGAACTACGAGCAGTACTTC.

This chain connects TRBV13 to TRBJ2-3; TRBD2 aligns across 11 bases. The CDR3 is 17 residues long. The junction had 3 bases not matched to a gene; V was cut back by 0 bases and J by 1 base. Germline-derived CDR1 and CDR2 are PRHDT and FYEKMQ (reference sequence). The CDR3: CASSLGTSGAGTDTQYF. The DNA of the CDR3 is TGTGCCAGCAGCTTAGGGACTAGCGGGGCTGGCACAGATACGCAGTATTTT.

The J gene is TRBJ2-3, the V gene TRBV10-3; 7 bases agree with TRBD1. The CDR3 is made up of 14 amino acids. Trimming cost V 10 bases and J 2 bases; bases outside gene matches: 9. Germline V gene lookup returns CDR1 ENHRY and CDR2 SYGVKD. The CDR3 sequence is CATARQGSTDTQYF. CDR3 in DNA: TGTGCCACCGCACGACAGGGATCCACAGATACGCAGTATTTT.